The 20 T cell receptor beta chains reported below all come from one sample, sequenced in a study of blood T cell repertoires in COVID-19. The protocol was immunoSEQ multiplex PCR, while the TCRdb copy is restricted to in-frame clones and leaves out a portion. The sample gives 100,000 to 150,000 clones, roughly 84% of which show up once; 1.4% is in the top ten. Sequenced input: peripheral blood. The source of these receptors is a man aged 60 to 69 with acute or convalescent COVID-19.

The chain is built from TRBV5-6 and TRBJ1-1, with D possibly TRBD1 on 5 matching bases. CDR1 SGHDT and CDR2 YYEEEE come from the germline V gene. The V end lost 1 base, the J end lost 6 bases, and 10 bases lay between the germline ends. This CDR3 is 13 amino acids long. This CDR3 is CASSLFPGAEAFF. The CDR3 nucleotides read TGTGCCAGCAGCTTGTTCCCGGGGGCTGAAGCTTTCTTT.

The chain combines TRBV10-1 with TRBJ2-1; 7 bases fit TRBD2. The V gene end was trimmed by 3 bases and the J gene end by 5 bases; junction bases not matched to a gene: 10. The CDR3 totals 16 residues. In germline, CDR1 is WNHNN, CDR2 SYGVQD (reference sequence). DNA for the CDR3: TGCGCCAGCAGTGATCCTATAGCGGGTCGGCACAATGAGCAGTTCTTC. It yields the protein CASSDPIAGRHNEQFF.

This rearrangement joins TRBV30 to TRBJ2-3; 9 bases agree with TRBD1. This CDR3 region has 13 residues. V shed 3 bases and J 4 bases; nucleotides not matched to a gene: 2. CDR1 and CDR2 from the germline V gene are GTSNPN and SVGIG (reference sequence). CDR3 sequence: CAWRGQGPDTQYF. CDR3 DNA: TGTGCCTGGAGGGGACAGGGTCCAGATACGCAGTATTTT.

The chain employs TRBV6-5 and TRBJ2-7; TRBD1 aligns across 7 bases. Germline CDR1 and CDR2: MNHEY and SVGAGI. CDR3 length: 14 residues. V lost 7 bases and J lost 1; bases outside the gene matches: 7. CDR3 bases: TGTGCCAGCACCCCCCCGGGACAGTCCTACGAGCAGTACTTC. Residues: CASTPPGQSYEQYF.

J is TRBJ2-7 and V is TRBV30, with 9 positions matching TRBD1. Germline CDR1 GTSNPN, CDR2 SVGIG (reference sequence). J was trimmed by 3 bases and V by 5 bases; bases with no gene match: 8. The CDR3 covers 14 residues. The CDR3 spells CAWARTGAFYEQYF. In nucleotides, the CDR3 is TGTGCCTGGGCGCGGACAGGGGCTTTCTACGAGCAGTACTTC.

The rearrangement joins TRBV24-1 to TRBJ2-5, with TRBD2 matching 8 bases. The J segment lost 1 base and the V segment lost 4 bases, leaving 4 bases of the junction unmatched. The CDR3 spans 15 residues. In germline, CDR1 is KGHDR, CDR2 SFDVKD. CDR3 sequence (DNA): TGTGCCACCAGTGACACGACTAGCGCCCAAGAGACCCAGTACTTC. It encodes CATSDTTSAQETQYF.

CDR3 sequence reads: CASSTSRGDNYGYTF. The CDR3 bases are TGTGCCAGTAGTACTTCCAGGGGCGACAACTATGGCTACACCTTC. V is TRBV19 and J is TRBJ1-2; possibly TRBD1 for D (6 bases). CDR3 length equals 15 residues. The V end was cut by 4 bases, the J end by 2 bases, with 14 bases between. Germline values: CDR1 LNHDA, CDR2 SQIVND (reference sequence).

This sequence joins TRBV13 and TRBJ2-7; 10 bases match TRBD2. Germline-derived CDR1 and CDR2 are PRHDT and FYEKMQ (reference sequence). The length of the CDR3 is 14 residues. After removal of 4 bases from V and 6 bases from J, the junction contained 6 bases not matched to a gene. In nucleotides, the CDR3 is TGTGCCAGCAGCTCCGGGACTAGCGATACCGAGCAGTACTTC. Amino acid sequence: CASSSGTSDTEQYF.

The chain couples TRBV23-1 to TRBJ2-2; 8 bases agree with TRBD1. TRBV23-1 counts as an open reading frame of uncertain function. V lost 3 bases and J lost 2; bases outside the gene matches: 5. The CDR3 loop spans 16 amino acids. The CDR3 coding sequence is TGCGCCAGCAGTCAGTCGGACAGGGTCAACACCGGGGAGCTGTTTTTT. This codes for CASSQSDRVNTGELFF.

J is TRBJ2-1 and V is TRBV21-1; no DNA check was done on the table's D call, TRBD2. TRBV21-1 is an annotated pseudogene. This CDR3 spans 16 amino acids. CDR3 nucleotides: TGTGCCAGCAGCAAAAGGGAGGAGACGGAGAACAATGAGCAGTTCTTC. This translates into CASSKREETENNEQFF.

This clone was counted a few times. This chain links TRBV18 with TRBJ2-7; tentative D call: TRBD2 (5 bases). The length of the CDR3 is 15 residues. Trimming stripped 2 bases from V and 3 bases from J, with 14 bases between. CDR1 is KGHSH, CDR2 LQKENI, per germline. The CDR3 region has the DNA TGTGCCAGCTCACCAACAAGAACGGGGAACTACGAGCAGTACTTC. Its protein is CASSPTRTGNYEQYF.

This chain uses TRBV5-4 with TRBJ2-1; TRBD2 agrees at 7 bases. CDR3 length: 17 amino acids. Germline CDR1 SGHNT, CDR2 YYREEE (reference sequence). Trimming at V came to 4 bases and at J to 10 bases, leaving 20 bases not matched to a gene. The DNA of the CDR3 is TGTGCCAGCAGCCCTAACGTGGGCCGGGACTATGATGAGGAGCAGTTCTTC. It codes for CASSPNVGRDYDEEQFF.

The CDR3 DNA is TGTGCCAGCACACGCCGAGAGAACACTGAAGCTTTCTTT. Protein: CASTRRENTEAFF. The chain links TRBV6-5 to TRBJ1-1; unclear D gene. The CDR3 runs 13 residues. The germline gives CDR1 MNHEY, CDR2 SVGAGI. V lost 7 bases and J lost 1, with 10 bases in between.

This clone has just one count. The rearrangement links TRBV10-1 to TRBJ1-3; possibly TRBD1 for D (6 bases). Germline V lookup: CDR1 WNHNN, CDR2 SYGVQD (reference sequence). This CDR3 has 16 residues. V lost 6 bases and J 4 bases, leaving 19 bases between the germline ends. The chain's CDR3 is CASSPGRGPGGNTIYF. DNA of the CDR3: TGCGCCAGCAGCCCGGGGCGGGGGCCCGGAGGAAACACCATATATTTT.

The chain uses TRBV20-1 and TRBJ2-1; a possible D gene is TRBD2 (5 bases). Trimming left V 3 bases short and J 6 bases short, with 6 bases between. CDR3 length equals 11 residues. Germline CDR1 is DFQATT and CDR2 is SNEGSKA (reference sequence). DNA for the CDR3: TGCAGTGCTAGCACTAGCAATGAGCAGTTCTTC. It codes for CSASTSNEQFF.

This clone has a handful of counts. V usage is TRBV6-1 and J usage is TRBJ2-7; TRBD1 aligns across 11 bases. The V segment lost 2 bases and the J segment 6 bases; nucleotides outside the gene matches: 6. The CDR3 has 15 residues. Germline lookup yields CDR1 MNHNS and CDR2 SASEGT. The CDR3 protein is CASSESPGTGGEQYF. Here the CDR3 DNA reads TGTGCCAGCAGTGAAAGTCCCGGGACAGGGGGCGAGCAGTACTTC.

The chain recombines TRBV18 with TRBJ2-1; 12 positions match TRBD1. V lost 3 bases to trimming and J lost 7 bases; unmatched junction nucleotides: 4. The germline V gene encodes CDR1 KGHSH and CDR2 LQKENI. The CDR3 consists of 15 residues. CDR3 loop: CASSPTGQGANEQFF. CDR3 in DNA: TGTGCCAGCTCACCCACGGGACAGGGGGCTAATGAGCAGTTCTTC. Variable domain in full (rest from reference TRBV18 and TRBJ2-1): NAGVMQNPRHLVRRRGQEARLRCSPMKGHSHVYWYRQLPEEGLKFMVYLQKENIIDESGMPKERFSAEFPKEGPSILRIQQVVRGDSAAYFCASSPTGQGANEQFFGPGTRLTVL.

This chain links TRBV30 with TRBJ1-2; D uncertain. This CDR3 has 13 residues. V lost 4 bases and J 6 bases, leaving 15 bases between the germline ends. CDR1 is GTSNPN and CDR2 is SVGIG in the germline V gene (reference sequence). The CDR3 here is CAWTPSGGHGYTF. The CDR3 DNA reads TGTGCCTGGACCCCCTCCGGAGGGCATGGCTACACCTTC.

The rearrangement uses TRBV9 and TRBJ1-1; 7 bases agree with TRBD1. The ends lost 3 bases at V and 1 base at J; junction bases unmatched: 3. The germline gives CDR1 SGDLS, CDR2 YYNGEE. The CDR3 has 14 amino acids. The CDR3 coding sequence is TGTGCCAGCAGCGAGAGGACAGGGAACACTGAAGCTTTCTTT. Translating gives CASSERTGNTEAFF. Supplemented by reference TRBV9 and TRBJ1-1, the full variable domain reads DSGVTQTPKHLITATGQRVTLRCSPRSGDLSVYWYQQSLDQGLQFLIQYYNGEERAKGNILERFSAQQFPDLHSELNLSSLELGDSALYFCASSERTGNTEAFFGQGTRLTVV.

The rearrangement joins TRBV7-7 to TRBJ2-2, with D perhaps TRBD2 (6 bases). V was cut by 0 bases and J by 5 bases, with 13 bases left in between. This CDR3 contains 16 residues. The germline CDR1 and CDR2 sequences are SSHAT and FNYEAQ (reference sequence). CDR3 DNA sequence: TGTGCCAGCAGCTTAGCAGGGGACTTTCTAACCGGGGAGCTGTTTTTT. Encoded protein: CASSLAGDFLTGELFF.